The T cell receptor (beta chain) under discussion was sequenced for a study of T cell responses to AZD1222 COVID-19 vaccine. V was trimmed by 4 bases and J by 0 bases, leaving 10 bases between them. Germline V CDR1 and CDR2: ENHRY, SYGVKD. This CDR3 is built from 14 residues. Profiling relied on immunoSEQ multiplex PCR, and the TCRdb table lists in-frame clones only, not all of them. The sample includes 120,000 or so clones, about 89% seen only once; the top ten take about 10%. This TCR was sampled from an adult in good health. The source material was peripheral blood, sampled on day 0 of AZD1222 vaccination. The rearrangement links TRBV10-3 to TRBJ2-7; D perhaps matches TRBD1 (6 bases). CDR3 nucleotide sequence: TGTGCCATCAGTGGGGGGCCCCTCTCCTACGAGCAGTACTTC. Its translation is CAISGGPLSYEQYF.